One and the same sample provided the 27 T cell receptor beta chains below, sequenced in a study of early T cells in non-severe SARS-CoV-2 infection. TCRdb analysed the 5' RACE reads with MiXCR anew, one entry per CDR3 protein. The table has tens of thousands of distinct CDR3 sequences, 11% seen once; the top ten hold 3.5% to 4%. Material for sequencing was whole blood. The receptors shown here come from an adult who was a healthcare worker with PCR-confirmed SARS-CoV-2 infection or an uninfected control (not recorded which).

This clonotype has a count of ten or more. This chain connects TRBV7-2 to TRBJ1-3; D is possibly TRBD1 (6 bases). The V gene's germline CDR1 is SGHTA and CDR2 FQGNSA. The CDR3 runs 14 residues. The V end lost 7 bases, the J end lost 0 bases, and 10 bases lay between the germline ends. The CDR3 DNA reads as TGTGCCAGCAAGGGGGTTAGCTCTGGAAACACCATATATTTT. Translation gives CASKGVSSGNTIYF.

This clonotype was recorded at least ten times. J is TRBJ1-5 and V is TRBV6-1; D is uncertain. V lost 3 bases and J 1 base, leaving 4 bases between the germline ends. Germline V gene data show CDR1 as MNHNS and CDR2 as SASEGT. The CDR3 runs 13 residues. This CDR3 is CASSDNSNQPQHF. The CDR3 DNA is TGTGCCAGCAGTGATAACAGCAATCAGCCCCAGCATTTT.

This clonotype was picked up many times. V and J are TRBV18 and TRBJ2-7; 13 nucleotides match TRBD2. The CDR3 is made up of 15 amino acids. Looked up from germline, CDR1 is KGHSH and CDR2 is LQKENI. Trimming removed 6 bases from V and 5 bases from J; junction bases left unmatched: 7. The CDR3 here is CASSRTSGGPDEQYF. CDR3 sequence (DNA): TGTGCCAGCTCGCGGACTAGCGGGGGCCCGGACGAGCAGTACTTC.

This clonotype was observed a handful of times. The V gene is TRBV10-3, the J gene TRBJ2-2; 7 nucleotides agree with TRBD1. Looked up from germline, CDR1 is ENHRY and CDR2 is SYGVKD. The trim removed 4 bases at V and 0 bases at J, leaving 5 bases unmatched. There are 16 residues in the CDR3. The CDR3 region is CAISAPTGPNTGELFF. The CDR3 DNA is TGTGCCATCAGTGCCCCGACAGGGCCGAACACCGGGGAGCTGTTTTTT.

This clonotype showed up just a few times. V and J are TRBV7-6 and TRBJ1-4; D is unresolved. This CDR3 is 12 amino acids long. The germline V gene encodes CDR1 SGHVS and CDR2 FNYEAQ. V was cut by 8 bases and J by 8 bases, with 12 bases left in between. CDR3 loop: CASADRPEKLFF. CDR3 sequence (DNA): TGTGCCAGCGCCGACCGCCCGGAAAAACTGTTTTTT.

This clonotype has a count of ten or more. The chain combines TRBV11-1 with TRBJ2-7, with 11 bases aligning to TRBD2. This CDR3 is 15 amino acids long. Germline trimming cut 5 bases from V and 4 bases from J; bases unmatched to any gene: 7. Germline-derived CDR1 and CDR2 are SGHAT and FQDESV (reference sequence). Here the CDR3 DNA reads TGTGCCAGCAGCGAGGGGAGGACTAGCGGGTACGAGCAGTACTTC. Protein product: CASSEGRTSGYEQYF.

The rearrangement joins TRBV5-1 to TRBJ2-1, with 7 bases identical to TRBD2. From germline, CDR1 is SGHRS and CDR2 YFSETQ. J was trimmed by 9 bases and V by 2 bases; bases with no gene match: 5. The CDR3 totals 13 residues. In DNA, the CDR3 is TGCGCCAGCAGCTTAGGTAGCGGGCGTGAGCAGTTCTTC. Its protein is CASSLGSGREQFF. The variable domain in full, with the rest retrieved from reference TRBV5-1 and TRBJ2-1, is KAGVTQTPRYLIKTRGQQVTLSCSPISGHRSVSWYQQTPGQGLQFLFEYFSETQRNKGNFPGRFSGRQFSNSRSEMNVSTLELGDSALYLCASSLGSGREQFFGPGTRLTVL.

As for this clonotype: Given a much more abundant clone one base away, this may be a read error. The chain combines TRBV4-2 with TRBJ2-7, with 10 positions matching TRBD2. Trimming removed 7 bases from V and 4 bases from J; junction bases left unmatched: 13. Germline CDR1 and CDR2: LGHNA and YNFKEQ. The CDR3 has 16 amino acids. The CDR3 protein is CASTPSGGAGRYEQYF. In DNA form, the CDR3 reads TGTGCCAGCACCCCGAGCGGGGGGGCCGGCAGGTACGAGCAGTACTTC.

In its sample, this clonotype was seen many times. The V and J genes are TRBV9 and TRBJ1-5; D not certain. CDR3 length: 13 residues. V shed 0 bases and J shed 5 bases, with 6 bases lying between them. The germline V gene has CDR1 SGDLS and CDR2 YYNGEE. The CDR3 region has the DNA TGTGCCAGCAGCGTAGGCCCTCATCAGCCCCAGCATTTT. This encodes CASSVGPHQPQHF.

This clonotype occurred many times. The rearrangement links TRBV19 to TRBJ1-2, with D perhaps matching TRBD1 (6 bases). Germline CDR1 is LNHDA and CDR2 is SQIVND (reference sequence). This CDR3 is built from 12 residues. V lost 4 bases and J 3 bases, leaving 6 bases between the germline ends. CDR3 sequence reads: CASSKGDYGYTF. CDR3 in DNA: TGTGCCAGTAGTAAGGGGGACTATGGCTACACCTTC.

This clonotype was seen a handful of times. V and J are TRBV10-3 and TRBJ1-1, with D unresolved. Germline V gene lookup returns CDR1 ENHRY and CDR2 SYGVKD. There are 12 residues in the CDR3. The V end was cut by 10 bases, the J end by 0 bases, with 9 bases between. For the CDR3, the DNA is TGTGCCAGCGAAGGGATGAACACTGAAGCTTTCTTT. It codes for CASEGMNTEAFF.

This clonotype was found many times. This sequence joins TRBV7-2 and TRBJ2-1; 13 bases are a match to TRBD2. Trimming at V came to 5 bases and at J to 8 bases, leaving 6 bases not matched to a gene. The CDR3 has 15 amino acids. In germline, CDR1 is SGHTA, CDR2 FQGNSA. CDR3 residues: CASSLGTSGVDEQFF. Here the CDR3 DNA reads TGTGCCAGCAGCCTAGGGACTAGCGGGGTCGATGAGCAGTTCTTC.

This clonotype was found many times. The V call is TRBV5-6, the J call TRBJ2-1; 10 bases are shared with TRBD2. Germline V gene lookup returns CDR1 SGHDT and CDR2 YYEEEE. Germline trimming cut 1 base from V and 2 bases from J; bases unmatched to any gene: 6. The CDR3 loop spans 17 amino acids. DNA for the CDR3: TGTGCCAGCAGCTTGCAGCGGGAGGGCCACACCTACAATGAGCAGTTCTTC. Its protein is CASSLQREGHTYNEQFF.

This clonotype was found a few times. The V and J genes are TRBV20-1 and TRBJ2-7; 13 bases match TRBD2. V trimming: 5 bases; J trimming: 1 base; junction bases outside the gene matches: 2. Germline V gives CDR1 DFQATT, CDR2 SNEGSKA (reference sequence). This CDR3 contains 14 residues. The CDR3: CSAGTSGISYEQYF. CDR3 in DNA: TGCAGTGCTGGGACTAGCGGGATTTCCTACGAGCAGTACTTC.

This clonotype was observed at least ten times. The V and J genes are TRBV19 and TRBJ2-1, with 11 positions matching TRBD2. The CDR3 has 15 amino acids. Germline CDR1 reads LNHDA; CDR2 reads SQIVND (reference sequence). Unmatched junction bases numbered 2, after V lost 2 bases and J lost 5 bases. CDR3 in DNA: TGTGCCAGTAGTATATCGACTAGCGGGAACAATGAGCAGTTCTTC. Protein product: CASSISTSGNNEQFF.

The genes are TRBV2 and TRBJ2-2; D gene ambiguous. Germline loops: CDR1 SNHLY, CDR2 FYNNEI. V was trimmed by 4 bases and J by 1 base, leaving 7 bases between them. The CDR3 totals 14 residues. The CDR3 loop reads CASSVSGNTGELFF. CDR3 sequence (DNA): TGTGCCAGCAGTGTCTCCGGGAACACCGGGGAGCTGTTTTTT.

The chain employs TRBV6-5 and TRBJ1-6; 7 positions match TRBD1. Germline CDR1 and CDR2: MNHEY and SVGAGI. V gave up 8 bases and J gave up 11 bases; unmatched junction bases: 9. This CDR3 contains 13 residues. The CDR3: CASWPGGETPLHF. For the CDR3, the DNA is TGTGCCAGCTGGCCAGGGGGAGAAACACCCCTCCACTTT.

This clonotype has at least ten counts. V gene TRBV20-1 combines with J gene TRBJ1-6, with D unclear. CDR3 length: 14 amino acids. Germline CDR1 is DFQATT and CDR2 is SNEGSKA (reference sequence). V lost 1 base to trimming and J lost 4 bases, with 8 bases between them. CDR3 in DNA: TGCAGTGCTAGAGTAGGGCAGTATAATTCACCCCTCCACTTT. Translated: CSARVGQYNSPLHF.

This clonotype was seen a few times. The gene calls are TRBV18 and TRBJ2-2, with D possibly called TRBD1 or TRBD2 (5 bases each). V was trimmed by 3 bases and J by 1 base, leaving 12 bases between them. CDR3 length equals 16 residues. Germline CDR1 is KGHSH and CDR2 is LQKENI. The CDR3 sequence is CASSPNRGENTGELFF. The CDR3 DNA reads TGTGCCAGCTCACCTAACAGAGGGGAGAACACCGGGGAGCTGTTTTTT.

This clonotype came up many times. V is TRBV30 and J is TRBJ1-6, with a weak D call TRBD1 (5 bases). The CDR3 is 14 residues long. V lost 0 bases and J lost 8, with 11 bases in between. CDR1 and CDR2 from the germline V gene are GTSNPN and SVGIG (reference sequence). Here the CDR3 reads CAWSVIGGDSPLHF. DNA for the CDR3: TGTGCCTGGAGTGTAATCGGGGGAGATTCACCCCTCCACTTT. Filled out from reference TRBV30 and TRBJ1-6, the complete variable domain reads SQTIHQWPATLVQPVGSPLSLECTVEGTSNPNLYWYRQAAGRGLQLLFYSVGIGQISSEVPQNLSASRPQDRQFILSSKKLLLSDSGFYLCAWSVIGGDSPLHFGNGTRLTVT.

The chain employs TRBV29-1 and TRBJ2-1; D unclear. Germline V CDR1 and CDR2: SQVTM, ANQGSEA. V lost 6 bases, J lost 7 bases, and 1 base lay in between. This CDR3 is 8 amino acids long. The chain's CDR3 is CSVNEQFF. The CDR3 coding sequence is TGCAGCGTGAATGAGCAGTTCTTC.

The V call is TRBV29-1, the J call TRBJ2-1, with no clear D. The V end lost 4 bases, the J end lost 0 bases, and 1 base lay between the germline ends. Germline values: CDR1 SQVTM, CDR2 ANQGSEA. The CDR3 runs to 11 residues. DNA of the CDR3: TGCAGCGTTGGCTCCTACAATGAGCAGTTCTTC. Translating it yields CSVGSYNEQFF.

This clonotype was counted only a few times. The V and J genes are TRBV6-1 and TRBJ2-3, with D maybe TRBD1 (6 bases). CDR1 is MNHNS, CDR2 SASEGT, per germline. With 0 bases removed from V and 6 bases from J, the gap between germline ends came to 13 bases. This CDR3 has 15 amino acids. The CDR3 region is CASSEAPGAWDTQYF. For the CDR3, the DNA is TGTGCCAGCAGTGAAGCGCCAGGGGCGTGGGATACGCAGTATTTT.

This clonotype appeared a few times. At one of its ends the junction is not consistent with the germline gene, which may arise from a read error. The chain employs TRBV7-9 and TRBJ2-1; no definite D call. Germline-derived CDR1 and CDR2 are SEHNR and FQNEAQ (reference sequence). CDR3 length: 14 residues. The CDR3 DNA is TGTGCCAACAGCTTAGCTCTTGGCTACAATGAGCAGTTCTTC. This encodes CANSLALGYNEQFF. The entire variable domain, with the rest obtained from reference TRBV7-9 and TRBJ2-1, is as follows: DTGVSQNPRHKITKRGQNVTFRCDPISEHNRLYWYRQTLGQGPEFLTYFQNEAQLEKSRLLSDRFSAERPKGSFSTLEIQRTEQGDSAMYLCANSLALGYNEQFFGPGTRLTVL.

This chain joins TRBV3-1 and TRBJ1-2, with TRBD1 identical over 10 bases. Germline V gene sequence: CDR1 LGHDT, CDR2 YNNKEL (reference sequence). This CDR3 has 15 amino acids. V gave up 4 bases and J gave up 5 bases; unmatched junction bases: 7. The DNA for the CDR3 is TGTGCCAGCAGCCGGGACAGGGGCACGGGGTATGGCTACACCTTC. It yields the protein CASSRDRGTGYGYTF.

This clonotype appeared many times. The chain recombines TRBV13 with TRBJ2-1, with TRBD2 matching over 9 bases. This CDR3 comprises 16 residues. Germline V lookup: CDR1 PRHDT, CDR2 FYEKMQ (reference sequence). The V gene end was trimmed by 3 bases and the J gene end by 5 bases; junction bases not matched to a gene: 8. CDR3 loop: CASSFVGLAGNNEQFF. The CDR3 coding sequence is TGTGCCAGCAGCTTCGTGGGCCTAGCGGGGAACAATGAGCAGTTCTTC.

This clonotype was recorded at least ten times. This chain links TRBV18 with TRBJ2-7; perhaps TRBD2 as D (6 bases). Germline loops: CDR1 KGHSH, CDR2 LQKENI. The CDR3 is 15 amino acids. The germline V and J ends were trimmed by 1 base and 2 bases, with 12 bases remaining between them. CDR3 protein: CASSPRRDGPYEQYF. CDR3 DNA: TGTGCCAGCTCACCACGGAGGGACGGTCCCTACGAGCAGTACTTC.